This T cell receptor (beta chain) was recovered during a study of vaccination effects on CD4 cells after COVID-19. Profiled with immunoSEQ multiplex PCR; TCRdb holds only in-frame clones, not every one. The data hold more than 50,000 clones, with roughly 79% observed a single time. General observations from the study: Convalescent patients in the study were few, and early post-infection timepoints were absent.

Antigen-specific CD4+ T cell clonotypes were called by their expansion after viral peptide-pool culture in ViraFEST. The culture ran for 10 days, and then CD4+ T cells were isolated. Participants completed two doses of the BNT162b2 or mRNA-1273 vaccine. According to the study, vaccine recipients showed no prior SARS-CoV-2 infection and negative nucleocapsid antibodies. IL-2 at 9.5 to 10 IU/ml and peptides at around 9.6 ug/ml were added to cultured PBMC, a few million per well. Concerning this clone itself: What it binds is not known.

This sequence originates from a human donor who received a COVID-19 vaccine. Source: CD4+ T cells from PBMCs cultured with HCoV-OC43 spike peptides, taken after COVID-19 vaccination. Subset meaning: HCoV-OC43 spike overlapping peptide pool stimulation.

CDR3 in DNA: TGTGCCACCAGCAGACAAACAGGGGATCTTCAGCCCCAGCATTTT. This translates into CATSRQTGDLQPQHF. The genes are TRBV15 and TRBJ1-5, with 7 bases lining up with TRBD1. Germline CDR1 is LNHNV and CDR2 is YYDKDF (reference sequence). V lost 2 bases, J lost 6 bases, and 7 bases stayed unmatched. The CDR3 is 15 amino acids.